Listed below are T cell receptor beta chains from one sample, sequenced in a study of cytomegalovirus exposure and HLA in healthy donors. The method was immunoSEQ multiplex PCR; TCRdb's version includes in-frame clones alone and lacks a portion of them. The sample contains more than 110,000 clones, 86% of which appear only once. The material sequenced was PBMCs. These receptors originate from a man younger than 35 in good health and CMV-seronegative. CDR3s leave out the opening cysteine and the closing phenylalanine or tryptophan. A D gene is named only where the DNA matches it firmly.

j_call d_call v_call cdr3_aa
TRBJ2-2 NA TRBV7-8 ASSLPEGGAGELF
TRBJ1-1 NA TRBV5-4 ASSLDMNTEAF
TRBJ1-2 NA TRBV9 ASSVTVNYGYT
TRBJ2-2 NA TRBV28 ASSGTPSTGELF
TRBJ2-2 NA TRBV6-1 ASISLEGSGELF
TRBJ2-5 NA TRBV19 ASSTPGTKKTQY
TRBJ1-2 TRBD1 TRBV2 ASSEGDRVNYGYT
TRBJ2-6 NA TRBV9 ASSVLSSSGANVLT
TRBJ2-2 TRBD2 TRBV6-5 ASRLGEGGELF
TRBJ1-1 TRBD1 TRBV5-1 ASSLDGTGTLAF
TRBJ2-1 NA TRBV6-1 ASSVLLPNEQF
TRBJ2-1 TRBD2 TRBV4-1 ASSQNIAGAYNEQF
TRBJ2-7 NA TRBV4-1 ASSQFLPVISSYEQY
TRBJ2-7 NA TRBV5-4 ASSLYQTYEQY
TRBJ2-7 TRBD2 TRBV9 ASSLGTSGRSEEQY
TRBJ1-5 TRBD1 TRBV2 ASSDRVSNQPQH
TRBJ2-7 NA TRBV6-5 ASSYKRSSYEQY
TRBJ1-4 TRBD1 TRBV14 ASSQEGQPNEKLF
TRBJ1-1 NA TRBV2 ASTGEGGTEAF
TRBJ1-2 NA TRBV23-1 ASSHFRGAGGYT
TRBJ2-2 NA TRBV5-1 ASSLLAALNTGELF
TRBJ2-3 NA TRBV9 ASSVRLQSTDTQY
TRBJ2-2 TRBD2 TRBV6-6 ASSRGLAENTGELF
TRBJ1-1 NA TRBV4-2 ASSQERSTEAF
TRBJ1-6 NA TRBV7-9 ASSLWGLAINSPLH
TRBJ1-5 TRBD1 TRBV6-6 ASSTSGTANQPQH
TRBJ2-3 TRBD2 TRBV7-9 ASSLVAGAEIGTDTQY
TRBJ1-2 NA TRBV20-1 SARQGYGYT
TRBJ1-1 NA TRBV5-4 ASSNRDNSPNTEAF
TRBJ2-7 TRBD1 TRBV5-1 ASSFTGGITYEQY
TRBJ2-1 NA TRBV19 ASSILAEHNEQF